This is a list of T cell receptor beta chains from one sample in a study of STAT5B mutations in CD4+ large granular lymphocyte leukemia. The repertoire was sequenced with immunoSEQ multiplex PCR; TCRdb's copy has only in-frame clones and lacks some. Counted here are tens of thousands of clones, roughly nine tenths occurring once; the ten biggest clones make up less than 3.5%. What was sequenced was CD4+ T cells from blood buffy coats. These TCRs come from a human donor in good health. The CDR3 runs from the conserved cysteine through the conserved F or W. Fields, in order: V gene, J gene, CDR3 protein.

>TRBV28|TRBJ1-1
CASSITGSTEAFF
>TRBV18|TRBJ1-5
CASSPLQGIGQPQHF
>TRBV18|TRBJ1-5
CASSRADSGRGNQPQHF
>TRBV29-1|TRBJ2-3
CSVEPGADTQYF
>TRBV6-5|TRBJ1-6
CASSNQGGGSPLHF
>TRBV4-3|TRBJ1-1
CASSPGGELAEAFF
>TRBV6-6|TRBJ1-5
CASSYMWGNQPQHF
>TRBV19|TRBJ2-3
CASNDRGDTDTQYF
>TRBV28|TRBJ1-2
CASSSYGYTF
>TRBV5-1|TRBJ2-7
CASSDRSYEQYF
>TRBV19|TRBJ2-1
CASSRLAGGSREQFF
>TRBV6-5|TRBJ2-1
CASRRGTSGSNEQFF
>TRBV6-5|TRBJ1-2
CASSYSGTEGYTF
>TRBV18|TRBJ2-2
CASSPRTAGTGELFF
>TRBV5-1|TRBJ2-1
CASSLGGGSSYNEQFF
>TRBV28|TRBJ1-5
CASSLLSGGNQPQHF
>TRBV11-2|TRBJ1-4
CASSLLTGEPEKLFF
>TRBV7-9|TRBJ1-1
CASSLGQGTTEAFF